A single sample gave rise to the 20 T cell receptor beta chains below, sequenced in a study of blood T cell repertoires in COVID-19. Produced via immunoSEQ multiplex PCR; TCRdb's table is partial and in-frame only. The sample holds about 110,000 clones, about 85% seen once. The source material was peripheral blood. These TCRs come from a man between 50 and 59 years old with acute or convalescent COVID-19.

The rearrangement uses TRBV10-3 and TRBJ1-1; D unclear. The CDR3 spans 11 residues. Germline V gene data show CDR1 as ENHRY and CDR2 as SYGVKD. Trimming took 10 bases from V and 2 from J, leaving 8 bases between them. CDR3 sequence reads: CATLSNTEAFF. The CDR3 DNA reads TGTGCCACACTGTCAAACACTGAAGCTTTCTTT.

V gene TRBV29-1 combines with J gene TRBJ2-5; TRBD1 agrees at 10 bases. The trim removed 7 bases at V and 4 bases at J, leaving 12 bases unmatched. The length of the CDR3 is 15 residues. CDR1 is SQVTM and CDR2 is ANQGSEA in the germline V gene. The CDR3 DNA reads TGCAGCGCTGATCCGGGACAGGGGTTTCGAGAGACCCAGTACTTC. This sequence encodes CSADPGQGFRETQYF.

The sample holds a few counts of this clone. J is TRBJ1-5 and V is TRBV5-8; D remains ambiguous. V lost 4 bases and J 6 bases, leaving 5 bases between the germline ends. Germline V gene data show CDR1 as SGHTS and CDR2 as YDEGEE. The CDR3 loop spans 11 amino acids. The CDR3 reads CASSPFQPQHF. CDR3 DNA: TGTGCCAGCAGCCCGTTTCAGCCCCAGCATTTT. Full variable domain (remainder filled in from reference TRBV5-8 and TRBJ1-5): EAGVTQSPTHLIKTRGQQATLRCSPISGHTSVYWYQQALGLGLQFLLWYDEGEERNRGNFPPRFSGRQFPNYSSELNVNALELEDSALYLCASSPFQPQHFGDGTRLSIL.

The chain has TRBV5-4 and TRBJ1-4, with a possible D match to TRBD1 (6 bases). The CDR3 covers 14 residues. Germline V gene lookup returns CDR1 SGHNT and CDR2 YYREEE (reference sequence). The V end lost 3 bases, the J end lost 3 bases, and 9 bases lay between the germline ends. DNA for the CDR3: TGTGCCAGCAGCTCAGGGGCGTCTAATGAAAAACTGTTTTTT. It yields the protein CASSSGASNEKLFF.

The rearrangement joins TRBV30 to TRBJ2-3; the D gene is possibly TRBD2 (6 bases). Germline V gene sequence: CDR1 GTSNPN, CDR2 SVGIG (reference sequence). The CDR3 contains 12 residues. Trimming shortened V by 0 bases and J by 11 bases, and 12 bases separated the two germline ends. CDR3 sequence (DNA): TGTGCCTGGAGTGTCACTAGCCCTATGCAGTATTTT. As protein: CAWSVTSPMQYF.

This chain uses TRBV27 with TRBJ2-1, with 10 nucleotides matching TRBD1. The CDR3 has 15 amino acids. Losses at the gene ends were 6 bases for V and 8 bases for J; bases not matched to a gene: 10. Germline-derived CDR1 and CDR2 are MNHEY and SMNVEV (reference sequence). CDR3 coding DNA: TGTGCCAGCAGGGATACGGGACAGGGGAACCATGAGCAGTTCTTC. Translated, it gives CASRDTGQGNHEQFF.

In this sample, this clone turned up once. V is TRBV20-1 and J is TRBJ2-7; 8 bases are shared with TRBD2. The junction had 13 bases not matched to a gene; V was cut back by 3 bases and J by 6 bases. This CDR3 has 15 amino acids. The V gene's germline CDR1 is DFQATT and CDR2 SNEGSKA (reference sequence). In nucleotides, the CDR3 is TGCAGTGCTAGTCCCCCCGGGGGGGCCTACCGCGAGCAGTACTTC. Translation: CSASPPGGAYREQYF.

In its sample, this clone was seen once. The chain recombines TRBV28 with TRBJ2-7; 8 nucleotides agree with TRBD2. CDR3 length: 14 amino acids. Germline-derived CDR1 and CDR2 are MDHEN and SYDVKM. V lost 5 bases to trimming and J lost 3 bases; unmatched junction nucleotides: 6. Here the CDR3 DNA reads TGTGCCAGCAGTATATTGGGGACTAGCTACGAGCAGTACTTC. It specifies CASSILGTSYEQYF. Full variable domain (rest looked up from reference TRBV28 and TRBJ2-7): DVKVTQSSRYLVKRTGEKVFLECVQDMDHENMFWYRQDPGLGLRLIYFSYDVKMKEKGDIPEGYSVSREKKERFSLILESASTNQTSMYLCASSILGTSYEQYFGPGTRLTVT.

The chain uses TRBV6-1 and TRBJ1-2; D not resolved. The CDR3 is 13 residues long. With 3 bases removed from V and 4 bases from J, the gap between germline ends came to 9 bases. The germline V gene has CDR1 MNHNS and CDR2 SASEGT. CDR3 protein: CASSDVAGYGYTF. Written as DNA, the CDR3 is TGTGCCAGCAGTGACGTGGCAGGCTATGGCTACACCTTC.

The J gene is TRBJ1-6, the V gene TRBV5-6; 7 nucleotides agree with TRBD1. J gave up 7 bases and V 4 bases, and 8 bases lay outside the gene matches. The V gene's germline CDR1 is SGHDT and CDR2 YYEEEE. The CDR3 contains 15 residues. CDR3 amino acids: CASSRGQNLNSPLHF. In nucleotides, the CDR3 is TGTGCCAGCAGCAGGGGACAGAACTTAAATTCACCCCTCCACTTT.

This sequence joins TRBV7-3 and TRBJ1-1; maybe TRBD1 (5 bases). Trimming removed 5 bases at V and 1 base at J, with 11 bases between. The germline CDR1 and CDR2 sequences are SGHTA and FQGTGA. The CDR3 contains 14 residues. In nucleotides, the CDR3 is TGTGCCAGCAGCCCTCAGGGAACGAACACTGAAGCTTTCTTT. Translating gives CASSPQGTNTEAFF.

The chain couples TRBV27 to TRBJ1-1; D is uncertain. The CDR3 covers 14 residues. Trimming cost V 5 bases and J 4 bases, with 14 bases left between them. CDR1 and CDR2 (germline): MNHEY, SMNVEV (reference sequence). The chain's CDR3 is CASSTGSRFTEAFF. The CDR3 region has the DNA TGTGCCAGCAGTACGGGTTCAAGGTTCACTGAAGCTTTCTTT.

The rearrangement links TRBV5-1 to TRBJ1-3; D is unresolved. CDR3 length: 15 residues. Per germline, CDR1 SGHRS and CDR2 YFSETQ. The ends were cut back, 3 bases at V and 0 bases at J, with 10 bases in the middle. CDR3: CASSYDGASGNTIYF. The DNA of the CDR3 is TGCGCCAGCAGCTACGATGGAGCCTCTGGAAACACCATATATTTT.

The chain recombines TRBV5-1 with TRBJ2-5; TRBD1 agrees at 7 bases. With V trimmed by 4 bases and J by 1 base, 4 bases remained unmatched. CDR3 size: 14 residues. In germline, CDR1 is SGHRS, CDR2 YFSETQ. CDR3 amino acids: CASSPGQIQETQYF. The CDR3 region has the DNA TGCGCCAGCAGCCCGGGACAGATCCAAGAGACCCAGTACTTC.

The chain is built from TRBV4-1 and TRBJ2-3, with 7 bases that match TRBD2. This CDR3 region has 18 residues. Trimming at V came to 5 bases and at J to 6 bases, leaving 20 bases not matched to a gene. CDR1 is MGHRA and CDR2 is YSYEKL in the germline V gene. Here the CDR3 DNA reads TGCGCCAGCAGCTCCTTACCGGCTCGGGCGGGGGTCCTGGATACGCAGTATTTT. The encoded protein is CASSSLPARAGVLDTQYF.

CDR3 bases: TGCGCCAGCAGCCCAATAGCGGGGGCTACCTACGAGCAGTACTTC. The encoded protein is CASSPIAGATYEQYF. The rearrangement links TRBV4-1 to TRBJ2-7, with 9 bases fitting TRBD2. Germline V gene data show CDR1 as MGHRA and CDR2 as YSYEKL. The CDR3 is made up of 15 amino acids. V shed 4 bases, J shed 2 bases, and the junction held 6 bases outside the gene matches.

J is TRBJ2-5 and V is TRBV5-1, with TRBD1 identical over 7 bases. Germline V gives CDR1 SGHRS, CDR2 YFSETQ. Germline trimming cut 0 bases from V and 0 bases from J; bases unmatched to any gene: 2. This CDR3 region has 15 residues. This CDR3 reads CASSLGGQNQETQYF. CDR3 bases: TGCGCCAGCAGCTTGGGGGGACAGAACCAAGAGACCCAGTACTTC. Looking up the rest from reference TRBV5-1 and TRBJ2-5 gives the full variable domain: KAGVTQTPRYLIKTRGQQVTLSCSPISGHRSVSWYQQTPGQGLQFLFEYFSETQRNKGNFPGRFSGRQFSNSRSEMNVSTLELGDSALYLCASSLGGQNQETQYFGPGTRLLVL.

This rearrangement joins TRBV5-1 to TRBJ2-1; 8 nucleotides agree with TRBD2. Unmatched junction bases numbered 6, after V lost 1 base and J lost 3 bases. The CDR3 spans 16 residues. Germline V gives CDR1 SGHRS, CDR2 YFSETQ. In DNA, the CDR3 is TGCGCCAGCAGCTTGAGCACTAGCGGTATCTACAATGAGCAGTTCTTC. Its translation is CASSLSTSGIYNEQFF.

This clone was seen just once. The V and J genes are TRBV9 and TRBJ2-1, with 10 bases fitting TRBD2. CDR1 is SGDLS, CDR2 YYNGEE, per germline. The CDR3 extends over 15 amino acids. Trimming cost V 6 bases and J 2 bases; bases outside gene matches: 5. The CDR3 DNA is TGTGCCAGCACCCGAAGCGGGGGGGCCTACAATGAGCAGTTCTTC. It encodes CASTRSGGAYNEQFF.

The genes are TRBV20-1 and TRBJ1-5, with TRBD1 matching 7 bases. Per germline, CDR1 DFQATT and CDR2 SNEGSKA (reference sequence). J lost 2 bases, V lost 3 bases, and 7 bases had no gene match. The CDR3 totals 15 residues. In DNA form, the CDR3 reads TGCAGTGCTAGTTATCGCCAGGGGGGCAATCAGCCCCAGCATTTT. Encoded protein: CSASYRQGGNQPQHF.